Below, 19 T cell receptor beta chains from the same sample are listed, as sequenced in a study of cytomegalovirus exposure and HLA in healthy donors. Method: immunoSEQ multiplex PCR; TCRdb's copy keeps in-frame clones and lacks some. Among about 58,000 clones listed, roughly 90% were seen once. Sequencing was performed on PBMCs. The receptor set was obtained from a man younger than 35 in good health and CMV-seronegative.

The gene calls are TRBV29-1 and TRBJ2-7, with D unclear. The CDR3 extends over 16 amino acids. Between the trimmed V and J ends, which lost 4 bases and 0 bases, there was a span of 19 bases. Per germline, CDR1 SQVTM and CDR2 ANQGSEA. CDR3 region: CSVGGYGGKSSYEQYF. CDR3 sequence (DNA): TGCAGCGTTGGTGGGTACGGCGGTAAAAGCTCCTACGAGCAGTACTTC.

V and J are TRBV29-1 and TRBJ2-1; 8 bases fit TRBD2. V lost 7 bases and J lost 5; bases outside the gene matches: 10. Germline V gene data show CDR1 as SQVTM and CDR2 as ANQGSEA. This CDR3 has 14 amino acids. CDR3 sequence reads: CSALTGGRDNEQFF. The CDR3 DNA reads as TGCAGCGCCCTCACGGGAGGGCGTGACAATGAGCAGTTCTTC.

This chain joins TRBV19 and TRBJ1-2; D gene ambiguous. Trimming took off 8 bases at V and 3 bases at J, with 7 bases between the two ends. Germline CDR1 LNHDA, CDR2 SQIVND (reference sequence). The length of the CDR3 is 11 residues. The CDR3 sequence: CASGVDYGYTF. As DNA, the CDR3 is TGTGCCAGTGGAGTGGACTATGGCTACACCTTC.

The table lists this clone with a count of one. This chain uses TRBV4-1 with TRBJ2-7; tentatively, D is TRBD1 (5 bases). The CDR3 is made up of 16 amino acids. Per germline, CDR1 MGHRA and CDR2 YSYEKL. The V end was cut by 6 bases, the J end by 2 bases, with 20 bases between. CDR3 sequence (DNA): TGCGCCAGCAGGATGGGGCCGGCCTCGAGCCCCTACGAGCAGTACTTC. Encoded protein: CASRMGPASSPYEQYF.

V is TRBV9 and J is TRBJ2-7; the match to TRBD1 covers 10 bases. This CDR3 spans 17 amino acids. Germline V lookup: CDR1 SGDLS, CDR2 YYNGEE. Unmatched junction bases numbered 12, after V lost 4 bases and J lost 2 bases. The CDR3 region has the DNA TGTGCCAGCAGCCCAAGCCCTACGGGACAGGGGCCCTACGAGCAGTACTTC. It translates to CASSPSPTGQGPYEQYF.

The chain joins TRBV4-1 to TRBJ2-3; D call uncertain. There are 13 residues in the CDR3. Germline V gene sequence: CDR1 MGHRA, CDR2 YSYEKL. The V end was cut by 0 bases, the J end by 4 bases, with 5 bases between. The CDR3: CASSQDNADTQYF. DNA of the CDR3: TGCGCCAGCAGCCAAGATAATGCAGATACGCAGTATTTT.

This clone is a singleton in its sample. This chain connects TRBV6-6 to TRBJ1-2; 11 bases are shared with TRBD1. The CDR3 loop spans 15 amino acids. The ends lost 4 bases at V and 4 bases at J; junction bases unmatched: 5. Per the germline V gene, CDR1 is MNHNY and CDR2 is SVGAGI (reference sequence). The CDR3 coding sequence is TGTGCCAGCAGTTTGGGACAGGGGGAGAGCTATGGCTACACCTTC. Its protein product is CASSLGQGESYGYTF.

This clone came up once. The chain couples TRBV29-1 to TRBJ2-7; TRBD1 matches at 7 bases. Trimming took 7 bases from V and 0 from J; bases not matched to a gene: 6. Germline V lookup: CDR1 SQVTM, CDR2 ANQGSEA. The length of the CDR3 is 13 residues. The CDR3 DNA follows: TGCAGCGGTCAGGGGGACAACTCCTACGAGCAGTACTTC. Amino acid sequence: CSGQGDNSYEQYF.

This chain uses TRBV4-3 with TRBJ2-4, with a weak D call TRBD1 (5 bases). The CDR3 spans 16 residues. V was trimmed by 4 bases and J by 4 bases, leaving 17 bases between them. Germline CDR1 LGHNA, CDR2 YSLEER. In nucleotides, the CDR3 is TGCGCCAGCAGCCTCCAACCGAGCAGGGATAAAAACATTCAGTACTTC. Translation gives CASSLQPSRDKNIQYF.

The count of this clone is one. The genes are TRBV7-6 and TRBJ2-7, with D tentatively TRBD1 (5 bases). The V and J ends lost 5 bases and 0 bases respectively, with 14 bases between them. Germline CDR1 reads SGHVS; CDR2 reads FNYEAQ. There are 15 residues in the CDR3. CDR3 DNA sequence: TGTGCCAGCAGCCATTTGACAGAGAGCTCCTACGAGCAGTACTTC. Translated, it gives CASSHLTESSYEQYF.

The J gene is TRBJ2-1, the V gene TRBV6-6; possible D gene TRBD1, 6 bases. This CDR3 spans 12 amino acids. V was pared by 7 bases and J by 9 bases, with 13 bases between. CDR1 and CDR2 from the germline V gene are MNHNY and SVGAGI (reference sequence). The CDR3 sequence is CASNLQGAEQFF. In DNA, the CDR3 is TGTGCCAGCAACCTACAGGGTGCTGAGCAGTTCTTC.

V usage is TRBV10-3 and J usage is TRBJ2-3; 8 nucleotides align to TRBD1. The V and J ends lost 3 bases and 1 base, in that order; junction bases with no gene match: 3. Germline V gene sequence: CDR1 ENHRY, CDR2 SYGVKD. The CDR3 is 15 residues long. The CDR3 DNA reads TGTGCCATCAGTGAAAAGGGACAGGGCACAGATACGCAGTATTTT. The encoded protein is CAISEKGQGTDTQYF.

The V gene is TRBV2, the J gene TRBJ1-2; D is possibly TRBD1 (6 bases). Looked up from germline, CDR1 is SNHLY and CDR2 is FYNNEI. The CDR3 consists of 13 residues. The V and J ends lost 3 bases and 9 bases respectively, with 14 bases between them. The CDR3 sequence: CASSDQAGASYTF. CDR3 DNA sequence: TGTGCCAGCAGTGATCAGGCAGGGGCGAGCTACACCTTC.

The chain carries TRBV4-1 and TRBJ1-1; D may be TRBD1 (5 bases). The CDR3 spans 15 residues. V lost 0 bases, J lost 3 bases, and 11 bases lay in between. The germline gives CDR1 MGHRA, CDR2 YSYEKL. CDR3 region: CASSQDPGEDTEAFF. The CDR3 region has the DNA TGCGCCAGCAGCCAAGATCCGGGGGAGGACACTGAAGCTTTCTTT.

This chain links TRBV4-1 with TRBJ2-6, with D possibly TRBD1 on 6 matching bases. The V and J ends lost 1 base and 0 bases respectively, with 10 bases between them. Germline CDR1 is MGHRA and CDR2 is YSYEKL. The CDR3 spans 17 residues. The CDR3 coding sequence is TGCGCCAGCAGCCAAGGGACAGCCTACTCTGGGGCCAACGTCCTGACTTTC. Amino acid sequence: CASSQGTAYSGANVLTF.

This chain joins TRBV5-8 and TRBJ2-3; 11 nucleotides agree with TRBD2. This CDR3 contains 13 residues. CDR1 SGHTS and CDR2 YDEGEE come from the germline V gene. Losses at the gene ends were 7 bases for V and 13 bases for J; bases not matched to a gene: 11. The CDR3 region has the DNA TGTGCCAGCGGAACTAGCGGGAGTATGTGGGAGTATTTT. Translation: CASGTSGSMWEYF. The full variable domain, with the rest looked up from reference TRBV5-8 and TRBJ2-3, is EAGVTQSPTHLIKTRGQQATLRCSPISGHTSVYWYQQALGLGLQFLLWYDEGEERNRGNFPPRFSGRQFPNYSSELNVNALELEDSALYLCASGTSGSMWEYFGPGTRLTVL.

The chain couples TRBV5-8 to TRBJ2-5; D perhaps matches TRBD2 (5 bases). The germline V and J ends were trimmed by 1 base and 4 bases, with 11 bases remaining between them. Germline CDR1 SGHTS, CDR2 YDEGEE. The CDR3 spans 14 residues. CDR3 DNA sequence: TGTGCCAGCAGCTTGAGCGGCCCAGGAGAGACCCAGTACTTC. This encodes CASSLSGPGETQYF. The complete variable domain, with remaining parts taken from reference TRBV5-8 and TRBJ2-5, reads EAGVTQSPTHLIKTRGQQATLRCSPISGHTSVYWYQQALGLGLQFLLWYDEGEERNRGNFPPRFSGRQFPNYSSELNVNALELEDSALYLCASSLSGPGETQYFGPGTRLLVL.

In this sample, this clone turned up a few times. This chain links TRBV2 with TRBJ1-2; 7 bases are a match to TRBD1. V was pared by 4 bases and J by 6 bases, with 11 bases of the junction left unmatched. This CDR3 is built from 15 residues. The germline CDR1 and CDR2 sequences are SNHLY and FYNNEI. CDR3 coding DNA: TGTGCCAGCAGTGCGTTTGAGGGGGCGGCGGATGGCTACACCTTC. Amino acid sequence: CASSAFEGAADGYTF.

The gene calls are TRBV19 and TRBJ2-7; D is possibly TRBD2 (6 bases). There are 14 residues in the CDR3. Germline assignment: CDR1 LNHDA and CDR2 SQIVND (reference sequence). Trimming left V 3 bases short and J 3 bases short, with 12 bases between. CDR3 coding DNA: TGTGCCAGTAGTATGGGTAGCGGCTTCTACGAGCAGTACTTC. Protein product: CASSMGSGFYEQYF.